This record covers a single T cell receptor (beta chain). Per the study methods: Nucleated cell number was recorded as an estimate derived from reference gene primer amplification. Sequencing used immunoSEQ multiplex PCR; TCRdb keeps in-frame clones, though not all of them. V, J and clone size derive from that table, while D and trimming were established from the DNA sequence. The sample holds some 190,000 clones, 85% to 90% seen once. The sample is drawn from a study of blood T cell repertoires in COVID-19. Across the study: Researchers got acute and convalescent COVID-19 samples from the United States, Italy and Spain. PBMCs, B-cell-depleted T cells, or T cells provided the cDNA or gDNA that made up the material.

This TCR was recovered from a human donor in a cohort sampled during active COVID-19. The source material was peripheral blood.

CDR3 sequence: CATGSGGLPTDTQYF. CDR3 nucleotide sequence: TGTGCCACCGGATCTGGGGGACTCCCCACGGATACGCAGTATTTT. V is TRBV6-5 and J is TRBJ2-3; D is perhaps TRBD2 (6 bases). The CDR3 covers 15 residues. The V end was cut by 10 bases, the J end by 6 bases, with 23 bases between. Germline V gene lookup returns CDR1 MNHEY and CDR2 SVGAGI.